This TCR beta chain was recorded in a study of blood T cell repertoires in COVID-19. In the study overall: COVID-19 samples from acute and convalescent phases originated in the United States, Italy and Spain.

Germline CDR1 is LNHDA and CDR2 is SQIVND (reference sequence). The ends were cut back, 6 bases at V and 6 bases at J, with 15 bases in the middle. This CDR3 region has 13 residues. TCRdb's table, derived via immunoSEQ multiplex PCR, lists solely in-frame clones and lacks some. This table has 90,000 to 100,000 clones, approximately 90% appearing once. The chain links TRBV19 to TRBJ2-7; a possible D gene is TRBD2 (6 bases). The TCR comes from a woman aged 60-75 years with COVID-19, enrolled during active disease. The sample was peripheral blood. The CDR3 region is CASSGTPFFEQYF. The CDR3 DNA follows: TGTGCCAGTAGCGGGACTCCTTTTTTCGAGCAGTACTTC.